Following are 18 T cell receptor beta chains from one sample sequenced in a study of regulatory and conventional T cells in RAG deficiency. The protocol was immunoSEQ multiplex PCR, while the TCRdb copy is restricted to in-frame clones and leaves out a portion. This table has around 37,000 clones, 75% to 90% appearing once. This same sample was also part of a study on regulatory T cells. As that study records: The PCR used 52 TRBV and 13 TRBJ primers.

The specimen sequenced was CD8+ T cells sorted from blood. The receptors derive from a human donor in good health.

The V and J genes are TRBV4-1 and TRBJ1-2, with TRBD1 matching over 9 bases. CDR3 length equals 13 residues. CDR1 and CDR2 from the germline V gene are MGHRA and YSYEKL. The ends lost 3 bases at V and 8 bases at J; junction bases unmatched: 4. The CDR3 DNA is TGCGCCAGCAGCCACGTCACAGGGGGCGGCTACACCTTC. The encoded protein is CASSHVTGGGYTF.

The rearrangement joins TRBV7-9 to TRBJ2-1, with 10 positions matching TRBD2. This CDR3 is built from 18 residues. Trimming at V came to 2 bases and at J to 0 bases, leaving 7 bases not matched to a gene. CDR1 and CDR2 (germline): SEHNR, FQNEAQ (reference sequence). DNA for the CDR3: TGTGCCAGCAGCTTAAGCAGCGGGAGGGCGTCCTCCTACAATGAGCAGTTCTTC. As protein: CASSLSSGRASSYNEQFF.

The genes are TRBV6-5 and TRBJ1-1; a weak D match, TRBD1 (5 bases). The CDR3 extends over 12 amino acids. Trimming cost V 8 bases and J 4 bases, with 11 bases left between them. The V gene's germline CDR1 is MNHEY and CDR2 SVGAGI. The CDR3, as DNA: TGTGCCAGCCAGGGAGTAAGCACTGAAGCTTTCTTT. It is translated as CASQGVSTEAFF.

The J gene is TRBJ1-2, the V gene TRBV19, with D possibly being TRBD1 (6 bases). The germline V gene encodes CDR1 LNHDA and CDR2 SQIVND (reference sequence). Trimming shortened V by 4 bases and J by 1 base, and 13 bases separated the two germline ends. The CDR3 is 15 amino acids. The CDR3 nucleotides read TGTGCCAGTAGTACGGGACAACCCGGTAACTATGGCTACACCTTC. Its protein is CASSTGQPGNYGYTF.

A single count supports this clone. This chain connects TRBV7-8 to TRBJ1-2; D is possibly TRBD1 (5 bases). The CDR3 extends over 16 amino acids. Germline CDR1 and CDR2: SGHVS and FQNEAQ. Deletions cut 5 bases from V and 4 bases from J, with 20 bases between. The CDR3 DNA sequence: TGTGCCAGCAGCCCGGAAAGGGCAGGGACTCCCTATGGCTACACCTTC. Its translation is CASSPERAGTPYGYTF.

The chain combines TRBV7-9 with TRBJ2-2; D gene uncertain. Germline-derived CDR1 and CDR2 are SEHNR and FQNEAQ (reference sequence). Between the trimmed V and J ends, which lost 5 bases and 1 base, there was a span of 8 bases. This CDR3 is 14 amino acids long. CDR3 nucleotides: TGTGCCAGCAGCACGTCCGGGAACACCGGGGAGCTGTTTTTT. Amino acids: CASSTSGNTGELFF.

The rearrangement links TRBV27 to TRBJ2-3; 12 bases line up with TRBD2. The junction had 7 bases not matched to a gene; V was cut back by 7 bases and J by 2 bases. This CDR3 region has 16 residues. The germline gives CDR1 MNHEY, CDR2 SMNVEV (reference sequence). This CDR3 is CASTPGLAGLTDTQYF. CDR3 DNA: TGTGCCAGCACCCCGGGACTAGCGGGCCTCACAGATACGCAGTATTTT.

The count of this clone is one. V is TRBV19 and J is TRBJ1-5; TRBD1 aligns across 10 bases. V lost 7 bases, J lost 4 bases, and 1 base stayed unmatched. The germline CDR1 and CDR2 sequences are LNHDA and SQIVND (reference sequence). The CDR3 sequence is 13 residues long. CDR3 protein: CASKGQGNQPQHF. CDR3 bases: TGTGCCAGTAAGGGACAGGGGAATCAGCCCCAGCATTTT.

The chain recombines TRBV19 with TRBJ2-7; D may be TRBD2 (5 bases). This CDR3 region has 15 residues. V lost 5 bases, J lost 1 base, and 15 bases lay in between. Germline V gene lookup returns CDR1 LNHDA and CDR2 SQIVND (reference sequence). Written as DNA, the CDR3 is TGTGCCAGTAGTCCGCGGACTGCAAAATCCTACGAGCAGTACTTC. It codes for CASSPRTAKSYEQYF.

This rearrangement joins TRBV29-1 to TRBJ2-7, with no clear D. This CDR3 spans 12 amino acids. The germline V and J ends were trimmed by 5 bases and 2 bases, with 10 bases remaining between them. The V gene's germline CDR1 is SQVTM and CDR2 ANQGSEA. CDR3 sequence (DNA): TGCAGCGTTACGGACGGCACCTACGAGCAGTACTTC. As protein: CSVTDGTYEQYF.

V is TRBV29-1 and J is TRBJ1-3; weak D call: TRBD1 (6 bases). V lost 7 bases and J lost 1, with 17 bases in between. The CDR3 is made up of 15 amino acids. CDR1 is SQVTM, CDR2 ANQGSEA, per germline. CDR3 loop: CSGFRSRGSGNTIYF. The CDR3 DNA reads TGCAGCGGATTCCGCTCGAGGGGGTCTGGAAACACCATATATTTT.

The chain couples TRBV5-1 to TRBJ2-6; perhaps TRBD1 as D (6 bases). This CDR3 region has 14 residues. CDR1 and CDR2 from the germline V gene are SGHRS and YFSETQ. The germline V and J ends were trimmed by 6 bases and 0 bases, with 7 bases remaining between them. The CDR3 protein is CASTDSSGANVLTF. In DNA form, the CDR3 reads TGCGCCAGCACGGACAGCTCTGGGGCCAACGTCCTGACTTTC.

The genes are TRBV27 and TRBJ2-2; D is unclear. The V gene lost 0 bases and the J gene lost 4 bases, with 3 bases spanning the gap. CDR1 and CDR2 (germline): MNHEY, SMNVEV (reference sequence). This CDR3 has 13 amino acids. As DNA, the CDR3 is TGTGCCAGCAGTTTATCGGTCACCGGGGAGCTGTTTTTT. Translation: CASSLSVTGELFF.

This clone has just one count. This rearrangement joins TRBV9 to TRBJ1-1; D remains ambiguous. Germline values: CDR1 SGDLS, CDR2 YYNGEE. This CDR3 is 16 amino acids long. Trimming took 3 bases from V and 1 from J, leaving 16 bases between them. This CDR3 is CASSDVDGIQNTEAFF. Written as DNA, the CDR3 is TGTGCCAGCAGCGATGTTGATGGAATTCAGAACACTGAAGCTTTCTTT.

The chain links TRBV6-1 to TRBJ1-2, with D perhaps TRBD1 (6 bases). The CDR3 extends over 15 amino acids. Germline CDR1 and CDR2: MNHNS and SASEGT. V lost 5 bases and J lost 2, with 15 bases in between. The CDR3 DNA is TGTGCCAGCAGTTCTCCAGGGGCCGGCAACTATGGCTACACCTTC. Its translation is CASSSPGAGNYGYTF.

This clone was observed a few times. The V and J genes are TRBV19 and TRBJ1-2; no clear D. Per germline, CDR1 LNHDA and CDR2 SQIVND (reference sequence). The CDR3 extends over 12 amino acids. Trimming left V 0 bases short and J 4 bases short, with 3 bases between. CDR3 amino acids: CASSIDGYGYTF. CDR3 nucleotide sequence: TGTGCCAGTAGTATAGACGGCTATGGCTACACCTTC.

CDR3 in amino acids: CASREGLAYEQYF. CDR3 nucleotide sequence: TGTGCCAGCAGAGAGGGACTAGCTTACGAGCAGTACTTC. The rearrangement links TRBV6-4 to TRBJ2-7; 9 bases are shared with TRBD2. J was trimmed by 4 bases and V by 6 bases; bases with no gene match: 4. The CDR3 sequence is 13 residues long. The germline V gene has CDR1 MRHNA and CDR2 SNTAGT.

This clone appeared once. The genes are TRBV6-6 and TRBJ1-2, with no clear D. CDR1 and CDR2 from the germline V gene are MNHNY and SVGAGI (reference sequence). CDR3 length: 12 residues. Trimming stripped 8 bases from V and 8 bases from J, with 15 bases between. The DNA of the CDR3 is TGTGCCAGCGGACTCGGGTTTTCGGGCTACACCTTC. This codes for CASGLGFSGYTF.